This T cell receptor (beta chain) originates from a study of Siglec-9 on CD8 T cells in melanoma (dated by TCRdb to between 2017 and 2020). Some background on the complete study: Siglec-9 expression on CD8+ T cells and the role of Siglec-9 in regulating T cells in the melanoma tumor microenvironment were investigated in the study.

General study outcomes and caveats: According to the reported findings, Siglec-9 marked and regulated a subset of effector memory CD8+ T cells that seemed to build up inside melanoma tumors.

Measured from the cysteine to the phenylalanine, the CDR3 is 16 residues long. Here the CDR3 DNA is all that survives: 48 bases in frame from base 1. Trimmed from V: 2 bases; trimmed from J: 7 bases; junction bases lacking a gene match: 11. Looking up the germline V gene (reference sequence) yields CDR1 LNHNV and CDR2 YYDKDF. Library method: the immunoSEQ multiplex PCR assay. In TCRdb, the immuneACCESS table is reduced to in-frame sequences with V and J assigned. These tables do not hold every clone; where another copy was compared, an unresolved V gene accounts for under half, and the others remain unexplained. The sample table records tens of thousands of clones; 80% of these occur just once. Together, the top ten hold about 6% of the sample. This clone was observed a handful of times. Its target antigen remains unknown. Per-base qualities were not stored, and no clone one base away is much larger.

The TCR comes from a human donor in good health. Recombination connected TRBV15 to TRBJ1-5; 7 bases in between match TRBD1. The sample was Siglec-9- CD8+ T cells sorted from blood. What the cell subset or site label conveys for this sample: CD8 T cells lacking Siglec-9. The nucleotide sequence reads TGTGCCACCAGCAGACTAGGGGGCAGGGAAAGGCAGCCCCAGCATTTT. It codes for CATSRLGGRERQPQHF.